The 2 T cell receptor delta chains listed next were all sequenced from one sample in a study of gammadelta T cells in human blood. TCRdb reanalysed the RT-PCR reads with CATT. The sample records around 510 delta-chain clones, approximately 48% being singletons. What was sequenced was non-Vgamma9Vdelta2 gamma-delta T cells from infant blood. These receptors were taken from a human donor.

Comment on this clone: This likely stems from a read error, as it lies one base from a far larger clone. This chain joins TRDV2 and TRDJ1, with TRDD3 matching 11 bases. The CDR3 consists of 15 residues. Germline V lookup: CDR1 GEAIGNYY, CDR2 EKD. V lost 9 bases and J lost 9; bases outside the gene matches: 17. CDR3 bases: TGTGCCGGTGGCCCTGGGGGATACCCGGTCCCCGAACTCATCTTT. Its translation: CAGGPGGYPVPELIF.

This clone is termed large (0.1 to 1%). The rearrangement uses TRDV1 and TRDJ1; weak D call: TRDD2 (9 bases). The CDR3 is made up of 17 amino acids. Germline values: CDR1 TSWWSYY, CDR2 QGS. V was cut by 4 bases and J by 4 bases, with 22 bases left in between. This CDR3 reads CALGGPSYLGDYDKLIF. The CDR3 DNA follows: TGTGCTCTTGGGGGGCCTTCCTACCTGGGGGACTACGATAAACTCATCTTT.